The 10 T cell receptor beta chains listed next were all sequenced from one sample in a study of beta chain features in type 1 diabetes. Findings and limits, study-wide: Shorter TCRB CDR3s, moderately but significantly so, marked every one of the four CD4+ subsets in Type 1 diabetes patients.

These TCRs' antigens remain unknown. Every bit of the isolated RNA underwent reverse transcription, so sequencing read expressed TCRB transcripts. Using immunoSEQ multiplex PCR, the repertoire was profiled, and TCRdb retains in-frame clones only, with some absent. This sample carries 95,000 to 110,000 clones, under 30% of them seen once, and the ten largest clones take 0.5% to 0.55%. The sample comprised central memory CD4+ T cells from blood. The receptors were sampled from a woman younger than 35 with type 1 diabetes.

The chain uses TRBV5-1 and TRBJ2-5; 7 bases are a match to TRBD2. Matching the DNA end better, TRBJ2-7 makes the J call doubtful. Germline V CDR1 and CDR2: SGHRS, YFSETQ. The CDR3 has 15 residues. CDR3 bases: TGCGCCAGCAGCTTGGCGGGACTATCGGACTACGAGCAGTACTTC. Its translation is CASSLAGLSDYEQYF.

The genes are TRBV4-1 and TRBJ1-1; D not resolved. Trimming pared 0 bases from V and 4 bases from J, leaving 6 bases between. The CDR3 loop spans 13 amino acids. Germline CDR1 is MGHRA and CDR2 is YSYEKL. The DNA for the CDR3 is TGCGCCAGCAGCCAAGACCGACTCACTGAAGCTTTCTTT. Protein sequence: CASSQDRLTEAFF.

The V gene is TRBV14, the J gene TRBJ2-1, with D possibly TRBD1 on 6 matching bases. V lost 5 bases, J lost 5 bases, and 10 bases lay in between. CDR3 length: 13 amino acids. Germline V gene sequence: CDR1 SGHDN, CDR2 FVKESK. The CDR3 spells CASSRTENNEQFF. In DNA form, the CDR3 reads TGTGCCAGCAGCAGGACAGAGAACAATGAGCAGTTCTTC.

The V call is TRBV5-4, the J call TRBJ2-1; D is unresolved. Germline loops: CDR1 SGHNT, CDR2 YYREEE (reference sequence). This CDR3 has 14 residues. V gave up 0 bases and J gave up 3 bases, with 7 bases separating them. CDR3 in DNA: TGTGCCAGCAGCTTGGAGGCGGTCTACAATGAGCAGTTCTTC. This codes for CASSLEAVYNEQFF.

The V call is TRBV6-6, the J call TRBJ1-5; tentatively, D is TRBD1 (5 bases). The germline CDR1 and CDR2 sequences are MNHNY and SVGAGI (reference sequence). V was pared by 7 bases and J by 0 bases, with 10 bases between. The CDR3 runs 14 residues. In nucleotides, the CDR3 is TGTGCCAGCACAGACAGTTATAGCAATCAGCCCCAGCATTTT. Protein sequence: CASTDSYSNQPQHF.

J is TRBJ1-1 and V is TRBV7-2; the D is unclear. Between the trimmed V and J ends, which lost 0 bases and 3 bases, there was a span of 11 bases. From germline, CDR1 is SGHTA and CDR2 FQGNSA. The CDR3 covers 15 residues. The CDR3 DNA reads TGTGCCAGCAGCTTAGCACCGGGGATAGACACTGAAGCTTTCTTT. Protein product: CASSLAPGIDTEAFF.

The chain is built from TRBV7-2 and TRBJ2-3; D not certain. With 5 bases removed from V and 2 bases from J, the gap between germline ends came to 5 bases. The CDR3 consists of 12 residues. Germline values: CDR1 SGHTA, CDR2 FQGNSA. CDR3 DNA: TGTGCCAGCAGCCCGTACACAGATACGCAGTATTTT. Protein product: CASSPYTDTQYF.

The chain has TRBV2 and TRBJ1-2; weak D call: TRBD1 (5 bases). The germline V and J ends were trimmed by 8 bases and 0 bases, with 13 bases remaining between them. This CDR3 has 14 residues. CDR1 is SNHLY, CDR2 FYNNEI, per germline. CDR3 nucleotides: TGTGCCAGCGGGCGGACATCTCCTAACTATGGCTACACCTTC. The encoded protein is CASGRTSPNYGYTF.

This clone was detected only a few times. The chain combines TRBV28 with TRBJ2-7; D perhaps matches TRBD1 (6 bases). The CDR3 is 12 residues long. Trimming cost V 4 bases and J 3 bases, with 7 bases left between them. CDR1 and CDR2 (germline): MDHEN, SYDVKM. The CDR3 sequence is CASSSRGYEQYV. CDR3 nucleotides: TGTGCCAGCAGTTCCAGGGGCTACGAGCAGTACGTC.

The chain recombines TRBV2 with TRBJ2-2; the D gene is possibly TRBD1 (6 bases). Germline CDR1 SNHLY, CDR2 FYNNEI. V dropped 6 bases and J dropped 4 bases, with 9 bases sitting between them. This CDR3 region has 13 residues. DNA of the CDR3: TGTGCCAGCAGCCCACAGGGCACCGGGGAGCTGTTTTTT. This codes for CASSPQGTGELFF.